This T cell receptor (beta chain) comes out of a study of monozygotic twins with inflammatory bowel disease. The CDR3 spans 14 residues. The germline CDR1 and CDR2 sequences are DFQATT and SNEGSKA (reference sequence). TCRdb re-called the 5' RACE reads; one entry per CDR3 protein, DNA not given. Its listing shows approximately 330,000 distinct CDR3 sequences. Sequenced sample: blood. The V call is TRBV20-1, the J call TRBJ2-3; TCRdb gives TRBD2 as the D gene, but with no DNA this cannot be confirmed. The sequence came from a human donor with ulcerative colitis or Crohn's disease, or a healthy co-twin of an affected twin (not recorded which). The CDR3 reads CSAPTSGRANTQYF.